The clone carrying this TCR beta chain showed up just a few times. This record belongs to a study of response to subunit inactivated influenza vaccine. TCRdb called the RT-PCR reads again in MiXCR, with one record for every CDR3 protein. The data show hundreds of thousands of distinct CDR3 sequences, about 15% seen once. Per the germline V gene, CDR1 is DFQATT and CDR2 is SNEGSKA (reference sequence). This CDR3 comprises 15 residues. The germline V and J ends were trimmed by 1 base and 0 bases, with 11 bases remaining between them. This TCR was recovered from a man aged 50 to 69 who received an inactivated influenza vaccine. The chain combines TRBV20-1 with TRBJ2-3, with D possibly being TRBD2 (5 bases). The specimen comprised CD4+ T cells sorted from PBMCs, sampled about 23 months after vaccination. CDR3 coding DNA: TGCAGTGCTAGAGGAGCGGCTACTAGCACAGATACGCAGTATTTT. Translating gives CSARGAATSTDTQYF.